The 5 T cell receptor beta chains below were found in one sample sequenced in a study of T-cell memory formation after mild COVID-19. TCRdb analysed the 5' RACE reads with MiXCR anew, one entry per CDR3 protein. Among under 250,000 distinct CDR3 sequences, roughly a tenth were seen once, and the ten largest hold approximately 2.8%. Input material: PBMCs or a T cell subset sorted from them (not recorded which). Receptors originate from a man between 18 and 35 years old who had mild COVID-19 (a few samples of this study predate the infection). Cell type and time point are not known.

This clonotype has just a few counts. V gene TRBV20-1 combines with J gene TRBJ1-1; D perhaps matches TRBD1 (5 bases). V was cut by 5 bases and J by 4 bases, with 11 bases left in between. The CDR3 is made up of 12 amino acids. The V gene's germline CDR1 is DFQATT and CDR2 SNEGSKA (reference sequence). The CDR3 DNA follows: TGCAGTGCTCCCCGCAGGGCCACTGAAGCTTTCTTT. This codes for CSAPRRATEAFF.

This chain uses TRBV20-1 with TRBJ2-6, with a tentative D call TRBD1 (5 bases). This CDR3 contains 16 residues. CDR1 and CDR2 from the germline V gene are DFQATT and SNEGSKA (reference sequence). V was clipped by 6 bases and J by 0 bases, with 15 bases between them. The CDR3 sequence: CSASQGPYSGANVLTF. The CDR3 DNA follows: TGCAGTGCGTCGCAGGGCCCCTACTCTGGGGCCAACGTCCTGACTTTC.

The CDR3 nucleotides are TGTGCCAGCAGCTCCCTCTCGGGGACTGAAGCTTTCTTT. Its translation is CASSSLSGTEAFF. V and J are TRBV7-9 and TRBJ1-1; D is undetermined. V lost 4 bases and J 5 bases, leaving 11 bases between the germline ends. The germline gives CDR1 SEHNR, CDR2 FQNEAQ (reference sequence). CDR3 size: 13 residues.

This clonotype was found once. The J gene is TRBJ1-1, the V gene TRBV19, with TRBD1 as a possible D gene (6 bases). The CDR3 extends over 13 amino acids. The germline V gene encodes CDR1 LNHDA and CDR2 SQIVND (reference sequence). V was pared by 5 bases and J by 9 bases, with 16 bases between. The CDR3 nucleotides are TGTGCCAGTAGTCGGCAAGAGGGGGACCAAGCTTTCTTT. The encoded protein is CASSRQEGDQAFF.

The V and J genes are TRBV11-3 and TRBJ2-2; 9 bases are shared with TRBD1. This CDR3 is built from 16 residues. Germline CDR1 reads SGHNT; CDR2 reads YENEEA. V trimming: 4 bases; J trimming: 1 base; junction bases outside the gene matches: 4. CDR3: CASSSWTGENTGELFF. The DNA for the CDR3 is TGTGCCAGCAGCTCCTGGACAGGGGAGAACACCGGGGAGCTGTTTTTT.